The 24 T cell receptor beta chains below come from one sample, sequenced in a study of control samples from healthy donors and cancer patients. The protocol was immunoSEQ multiplex PCR, while the TCRdb copy is restricted to in-frame clones and leaves out a portion. In the table there are about 92,000 clones, roughly 78% of which are singletons. The sequenced sample was blood. The source is a woman in her sixties in good health.

The V and J genes are TRBV5-1 and TRBJ2-3; 11 bases match TRBD1. This CDR3 has 16 residues. From germline, CDR1 is SGHRS and CDR2 YFSETQ. The junction had 5 bases not matched to a gene; V was cut back by 0 bases and J by 5 bases. CDR3 bases: TGCGCCAGCAGCTTGGTGAGGGACAGGGGGATAGATACGCAGTATTTT. Residues: CASSLVRDRGIDTQYF.

V usage is TRBV3-1 (or the pseudogene TRBV3-2) and J usage is TRBJ2-3; the D is unclear. From germline, CDR1 is LGHDT and CDR2 YNNKEL (reference sequence). Trimming removed 4 bases from V and 1 base from J, with 9 bases in between. This CDR3 contains 14 residues. CDR3 DNA: TGTGCCAGCAGCCGATCTACCCGCACAGATACGCAGTATTTT. Amino acids: CASSRSTRTDTQYF.

With regard to this clone: One end of the junction fails to match germline, which may point to a read error. V usage is TRBV7-9 and J usage is TRBJ1-2, with 9 bases lining up with TRBD1. Germline V gives CDR1 SEHNR, CDR2 FQNEAQ (reference sequence). The CDR3 consists of 12 residues. CDR3 residues: CASSALGTGMSF. CDR3 nucleotides: TGTGCCAGCAGCGCGCTTGGGACAGGGATGAGTTTC.

The rearrangement links TRBV6-2 or TRBV6-3 to TRBJ2-1; D is ambiguous. V lost 2 bases, J lost 2 bases, and 7 bases lay in between. The CDR3 runs 14 residues. Germline V gives CDR1 MNHEY, CDR2 SVGEGT. The CDR3 loop reads CASSYASTYNEQFF. For the CDR3, the DNA is TGTGCCAGCAGTTACGCTAGTACCTACAATGAGCAGTTCTTC.

The chain links TRBV19 to TRBJ1-1, with 8 bases matching TRBD1. CDR1 LNHDA and CDR2 SQIVND come from the germline V gene (reference sequence). Trimming at V came to 10 bases and at J to 2 bases, leaving 6 bases not matched to a gene. CDR3 size: 13 residues. CDR3 sequence (DNA): TGTGCCACTTTCCAGGGGGCCAACACTGAAGCTTTCTTT. It is translated as CATFQGANTEAFF.

This clone occurred a few times. V and J are TRBV6-4 and TRBJ2-1; 9 positions match TRBD1. Germline loops: CDR1 MRHNA, CDR2 SNTAGT. V dropped 0 bases and J dropped 3; count of bases not matched to a gene: 0. The CDR3 contains 15 residues. For the CDR3, the DNA is TGTGCCAGCAGTGACTCGACAGGGGGCTACAATGAGCAGTTCTTC. It translates to CASSDSTGGYNEQFF.

The chain couples TRBV7-2 to TRBJ1-2; 8 nucleotides align to TRBD1. V trimming: 3 bases; J trimming: 6 bases; junction bases outside the gene matches: 6. The CDR3 contains 14 residues. Per the germline V gene, CDR1 is SGHTA and CDR2 is FQGNSA. The CDR3 protein is CASSFRQGMNGYTF. In nucleotides, the CDR3 is TGTGCCAGCAGCTTTCGACAGGGGATGAATGGCTACACCTTC.

V usage is TRBV12-3 or TRBV12-4 and J usage is TRBJ1-1; D is perhaps TRBD1 (5 bases). The ends were cut back, 8 bases at V and 8 bases at J, with 12 bases in the middle. This CDR3 has 11 residues. The CDR3 here is CASGTGVEAFF. For the CDR3, the DNA is TGTGCCAGCGGAACAGGTGTCGAAGCTTTCTTT.

V gene TRBV5-1 combines with J gene TRBJ2-2; D call uncertain. Per the germline V gene, CDR1 is SGHRS and CDR2 is YFSETQ. CDR3 length: 16 amino acids. Between the trimmed V and J ends, which lost 4 bases and 6 bases, there was a span of 19 bases. For the CDR3, the DNA is TGCGCCAGCAGCCCCGTGGCCTCAACCTACGCCGGGGAGCTGTTTTTT. Residues: CASSPVASTYAGELFF.

The CDR3 region is CASSRDRAKNIQYF. The DNA of the CDR3 is TGTGCCAGCAGCCGGGACAGGGCCAAAAACATTCAGTACTTC. The gene calls are TRBV3-1 (or the pseudogene TRBV3-2) and TRBJ2-4, with TRBD1 matching 8 bases. The V gene's germline CDR1 is LGHDT and CDR2 YNNKEL (reference sequence). After removal of 4 bases from V and 1 base from J, the junction contained 0 bases not matched to a gene. CDR3 length: 14 residues.

The rearrangement links TRBV25-1 to TRBJ1-2, with no clear D. The germline V gene encodes CDR1 MGHDK and CDR2 SYGVNS. There are 11 residues in the CDR3. V was shortened by 5 bases and J by 8 bases, with 9 bases between the two germline ends. This CDR3 reads CASSSGGGYTF. DNA of the CDR3: TGTGCCAGCAGTTCCGGAGGGGGCTACACCTTC.

This clone was recorded only once. This chain connects TRBV3-1 (or the pseudogene TRBV3-2) to TRBJ1-3; 7 bases map to TRBD1. Germline lookup yields CDR1 LGHDT and CDR2 YNNKEL (reference sequence). This CDR3 region has 14 residues. The trim removed 6 bases at V and 1 base at J, leaving 3 bases unmatched. CDR3 residues: CASRETGSGNTIYF. The DNA for the CDR3 is TGTGCCAGCAGGGAGACAGGGTCTGGAAACACCATATATTTT.

This clone was recorded once. The chain couples TRBV19 to TRBJ1-5, with 7 bases lining up with TRBD1. Germline assignment: CDR1 LNHDA and CDR2 SQIVND (reference sequence). There are 15 residues in the CDR3. With 3 bases clipped from V and 6 bases from J, the junction kept 8 bases outside the gene matches. CDR3 coding DNA: TGTGCCAGTAGTATTCGTGAGGGGGCTGGTCAGCCCCAGCATTTT. Translated, it gives CASSIREGAGQPQHF.

This clone appeared once. The genes are TRBV3-1 (or the pseudogene TRBV3-2) and TRBJ2-1; the D is unclear. Between the trimmed V and J ends, which lost 6 bases and 2 bases, there was a span of 14 bases. The CDR3 has 15 amino acids. Germline V lookup: CDR1 LGHDT, CDR2 YNNKEL (reference sequence). CDR3 in amino acids: CASRLRRGTYNEQFF. CDR3 nucleotide sequence: TGTGCCAGCAGACTAAGGCGCGGAACCTACAATGAGCAGTTCTTC.

The rearrangement links TRBV2 to TRBJ1-1; D is possibly TRBD1 (6 bases). This CDR3 has 14 residues. CDR1 SNHLY and CDR2 FYNNEI come from the germline V gene. V was trimmed by 1 base and J by 4 bases, leaving 10 bases between them. This chain's CDR3 is CASSEDRVGTEAFF. The DNA for the CDR3 is TGTGCCAGCAGTGAAGACAGGGTAGGCACTGAAGCTTTCTTT. The whole variable domain, remainder taken from reference TRBV2 and TRBJ1-1, is EPEVTQTPSHQVTQMGQEVILRCVPISNHLYFYWYRQILGQKVEFLVSFYNNEISEKSEIFDDQFSVERPDGSNFTLKIRSTKLEDSAMYFCASSEDRVGTEAFFGQGTRLTVV.

The chain carries TRBV19 and TRBJ1-5; D call uncertain. This CDR3 contains 12 residues. Trimming shortened V by 8 bases and J by 4 bases, and 9 bases separated the two germline ends. Germline-derived CDR1 and CDR2 are LNHDA and SQIVND (reference sequence). The CDR3 nucleotides read TGTGCCAGTGCTCTCAGTAATCAGCCCCAGCATTTT. It codes for CASALSNQPQHF.

This clone came up once. The rearrangement uses TRBV13 and TRBJ2-7, with TRBD2 matching 7 bases. Germline CDR1 PRHDT, CDR2 FYEKMQ (reference sequence). The V gene end was trimmed by 4 bases and the J gene end by 0 bases; junction bases not matched to a gene: 6. The CDR3 is 15 residues long. CDR3 sequence (DNA): TGTGCCAGCAGCTATGGGGGGGTAAACTCCTACGAGCAGTACTTC. Its translation: CASSYGGVNSYEQYF.

The chain has TRBV10-1 and TRBJ1-5; D uncertain. The germline gives CDR1 WNHNN, CDR2 SYGVQD (reference sequence). V shed 2 bases and J shed 3 bases, with 8 bases lying between them. This CDR3 comprises 14 residues. The CDR3 nucleotides are TGCGCCAGCAGTGAGGGGCCCGTCAATCAGCCCCAGCATTTT. Encoded protein: CASSEGPVNQPQHF.

The V gene is TRBV2, the J gene TRBJ2-7; D is uncertain. V was cut by 6 bases and J by 5 bases, with 8 bases left in between. The CDR3 extends over 11 amino acids. The germline V gene has CDR1 SNHLY and CDR2 FYNNEI. DNA for the CDR3: TGTGCCAGCAGCTACTCGCACGAGCAGTACTTC. Protein sequence: CASSYSHEQYF.

This sequence joins TRBV6-5 and TRBJ2-1, with D tentatively TRBD1 (6 bases). Trimming pared 6 bases from V and 0 bases from J, leaving 12 bases between. Looked up from germline, CDR1 is MNHEY and CDR2 is SVGAGI. CDR3 size: 15 residues. Here the CDR3 DNA reads TGTGCCAGCAGACCGGGACACAGCTCCTACAATGAGCAGTTCTTC. It translates to CASRPGHSSYNEQFF.

This rearrangement joins TRBV6-5 to TRBJ1-2, with TRBD1 as a possible D gene (6 bases). Trimming took 2 bases from V and 5 from J, leaving 9 bases between them. Looked up from germline, CDR1 is MNHEY and CDR2 is SVGAGI. The CDR3 contains 13 residues. The CDR3 is CASSYPTGYGYTF. The CDR3 coding sequence is TGTGCCAGCAGTTACCCCACAGGGTATGGCTACACCTTC.

V gene TRBV3-1 (or the pseudogene TRBV3-2) combines with J gene TRBJ2-5; D ambiguous. CDR1 and CDR2 (germline): LGHDT, YNNKEL (reference sequence). V lost 1 base, J lost 5 bases, and 5 bases lay in between. The CDR3 spans 12 residues. The CDR3 sequence is CASSQVGETQYF. The CDR3 coding sequence is TGTGCCAGCAGCCAAGTCGGTGAGACCCAGTACTTC.

The chain recombines TRBV27 with TRBJ2-4; tentatively, D is TRBD1 (6 bases). In germline, CDR1 is MNHEY, CDR2 SMNVEV (reference sequence). The CDR3 has 16 residues. Trimming took off 6 bases at V and 9 bases at J, with 24 bases between the two ends. The CDR3, as DNA: TGTGCCAGCAGCCCTGACAGGATTCTAGCCAGGGGCATTCAGTACTTC. Translation gives CASSPDRILARGIQYF.

The rearrangement uses TRBV15 and TRBJ2-3, with D possibly being TRBD2 (6 bases). V was trimmed by 1 base and J by 2 bases, leaving 7 bases between them. CDR3 length: 14 residues. Germline loops: CDR1 LNHNV, CDR2 YYDKDF (reference sequence). CDR3 residues: CATSRGGVTDTQYF. The CDR3 DNA follows: TGTGCCACCAGCAGAGGGGGGGTCACAGATACGCAGTATTTT.